The next 18 T cell receptor beta chains were all read from a single sample in a study of cytomegalovirus exposure and HLA in healthy donors. The PCR ran on 60 Vbeta and 13 Jbeta primers. Some clones are missing from TCRdb's copy, which holds only in-frame ones; the method was immunoSEQ multiplex PCR. The table has under 200,000 clones, 80% to 85% seen once. Source material: PBMCs. Receptors were obtained from a male donor in good health and CMV-seropositive.

Concerning this clone itself: One end of the junction varies from germline; a read error may be responsible. This specimen includes other DNA sequences encoding the same CDR3. The CDR3 nucleotides read TGTGCCAGTAGCGCCAACCTCGGGTTGAAGAATGAAAAACTGTTTTTT. It specifies CASSANLGLKNEKLFF. V gene TRBV9 combines with J gene TRBJ1-4; D is undetermined. The CDR3 is 16 amino acids. CDR1 SGDLS and CDR2 YYNGEE come from the germline V gene.

This sequence joins TRBV30 and TRBJ1-4; 9 positions match TRBD1. Unmatched junction bases numbered 3, after V lost 1 base and J lost 6 bases. In germline, CDR1 is GTSNPN, CDR2 SVGIG (reference sequence). This CDR3 region has 14 residues. The CDR3 DNA is TGTGCCTGGAGTGCGGGGACAGGGTATGAAAAACTGTTTTTT. This codes for CAWSAGTGYEKLFF. The full variable domain, completed using reference TRBV30 and TRBJ1-4, is SQTIHQWPATLVQPVGSPLSLECTVEGTSNPNLYWYRQAAGRGLQLLFYSVGIGQISSEVPQNLSASRPQDRQFILSSKKLLLSDSGFYLCAWSAGTGYEKLFFGSGTQLSVL.

This clone has only a few counts. A read error may account for a junction end that differs from germline. The chain recombines TRBV7-9 with TRBJ1-1; D not certain. This CDR3 region has 14 residues. Germline CDR1 is SEHNR and CDR2 is FQNEAQ (reference sequence). Here the CDR3 reads CSSSFVEAPTEAFF. DNA of the CDR3: TGTTCCAGCAGCTTTGTTGAGGCGCCCACTGAAGCTTTCTTT. The full variable domain, in which reference TRBV7-9 and TRBJ1-1 provide the parts outside the CDR3, is DTGVSQNPRHKITKRGQNVTFRCDPISEHNRLYWYRQTLGQGPEFLTYFQNEAQLEKSRLLSDRFSAERPKGSFSTLEIQRTEQGDSAMYLCSSSFVEAPTEAFFGQGTRLTVV.

The V gene is TRBV10-3, the J gene TRBJ1-5; 9 positions match TRBD1. The germline CDR1 and CDR2 sequences are ENHRY and SYGVKD. This CDR3 is built from 17 residues. Losses at the gene ends were 1 base for V and 4 bases for J; bases not matched to a gene: 8. This CDR3 is CAISELRPGQGNQPQHF. The CDR3 DNA reads as TGTGCCATCAGTGAGTTACGACCGGGACAGGGTAATCAGCCCCAGCATTTT.

This rearrangement joins TRBV10-3 to TRBJ1-2; 8 bases match TRBD1. V trimming: 6 bases; J trimming: 2 bases; junction bases outside the gene matches: 2. CDR1 is ENHRY, CDR2 SYGVKD, per germline. This CDR3 has 13 residues. Here the CDR3 reads CAISRTGNYGYTF. Written as DNA, the CDR3 is TGTGCCATCAGCCGGACAGGGAACTATGGCTACACCTTC.

The chain links TRBV7-2 to TRBJ1-5; D is uncertain. The CDR3 extends over 13 amino acids. Germline CDR1 and CDR2: SGHTA and FQGNSA. V dropped 3 bases and J dropped 6 bases, with 9 bases sitting between them. The CDR3: CASSFGGGQPQHF. DNA for the CDR3: TGTGCCAGCAGCTTCGGTGGAGGTCAGCCCCAGCATTTT. Together with reference TRBV7-2 and TRBJ1-5, the CDR3 gives the full variable domain: GAGVSQSPSNKVTEKGKDVELRCDPISGHTALYWYRQSLGQGLEFLIYFQGNSAPDKSGLPSDRFSAERTGGSVSTLTIQRTQQEDSAVYLCASSFGGGQPQHFGDGTRLSIL.

The chain has TRBV6-6 and TRBJ1-2; 7 bases align to TRBD1. Germline CDR1 reads MNHNY; CDR2 reads SVGAGI (reference sequence). J was trimmed by 4 bases and V by 6 bases; bases with no gene match: 11. CDR3 length equals 15 residues. The CDR3 sequence: CASSDTAGGSYGYTF. For the CDR3, the DNA is TGTGCCAGCAGCGACACCGCAGGGGGTAGCTATGGCTACACCTTC.

The chain combines TRBV10-2 with TRBJ2-2; 12 bases agree with TRBD2. V gave up 6 bases and J gave up 5 bases; unmatched junction bases: 4. The germline gives CDR1 WSHSY, CDR2 SAAADI. The CDR3 contains 15 residues. The CDR3 DNA follows: TGCGCCAGCAGGTCGCTAGCGGGGGGGACCGGGGAGCTGTTTTTT. It encodes CASRSLAGGTGELFF.

In the case of this clone: Other nucleotide sequences in the sample specify the same CDR3. J is TRBJ1-2 and V is TRBV7-2, with 10 nucleotides matching TRBD1. Trimming at V came to 5 bases and at J to 8 bases, leaving 5 bases not matched to a gene. Germline CDR1 is SGHTA and CDR2 is FQGNSA. CDR3 length equals 13 residues. The CDR3 reads CASSHGTGDGYTF. DNA of the CDR3: TGTGCCAGCAGCCACGGGACAGGGGACGGCTACACCTTC.

This chain uses TRBV19 with TRBJ2-7, with 12 bases fitting TRBD2. The CDR3 has 17 amino acids. The germline V gene encodes CDR1 LNHDA and CDR2 SQIVND (reference sequence). With 8 bases clipped from V and 4 bases from J, the junction kept 15 bases outside the gene matches. The CDR3 protein is CASSPLASGRAAYEQYF. The CDR3 DNA reads as TGTGCCAGTTCTCCCCTAGCTAGCGGGAGGGCCGCTTACGAGCAGTACTTC.

The chain joins TRBV28 to TRBJ2-1; 9 nucleotides align to TRBD2. V lost 4 bases, J lost 2 bases, and 9 bases stayed unmatched. Germline V gives CDR1 MDHEN, CDR2 SYDVKM. The CDR3 is made up of 17 amino acids. The CDR3 sequence: CASSSGASGETYNEQFF. CDR3 in DNA: TGTGCCAGCAGTTCGGGGGCTAGCGGGGAAACCTACAATGAGCAGTTCTTC.

This chain uses TRBV20-1 with TRBJ2-7; a weak D match, TRBD1 (5 bases). Germline V CDR1 and CDR2: DFQATT, SNEGSKA (reference sequence). This CDR3 comprises 11 residues. V was cut by 4 bases and J by 6 bases, with 10 bases left in between. The CDR3 here is CSAIREGEQYF. CDR3 DNA sequence: TGCAGTGCTATCAGGGAAGGCGAGCAGTACTTC.

The gene calls are TRBV7-9 and TRBJ2-2, with TRBD1 as a possible D gene (5 bases). Trimming stripped 5 bases from V and 6 bases from J, with 10 bases between. This CDR3 is 13 amino acids long. Germline CDR1 is SEHNR and CDR2 is FQNEAQ (reference sequence). The CDR3 protein is CASSHRYSGELFF. The CDR3, as DNA: TGTGCCAGCAGCCACAGGTATTCCGGGGAGCTGTTTTTT.

The V call is TRBV5-1, the J call TRBJ1-2, with TRBD1 matching 8 bases. With 0 bases clipped from V and 5 bases from J, the junction kept 15 bases outside the gene matches. The CDR3 loop spans 18 amino acids. Germline V gene lookup returns CDR1 SGHRS and CDR2 YFSETQ. Here the CDR3 DNA reads TGCGCCAGCAGCTTGGGCCGTGACAACAGGCAGGGGGCGTATGGCTACACCTTC. It encodes CASSLGRDNRQGAYGYTF.

This sequence joins TRBV7-2 and TRBJ2-2; 9 bases match TRBD2. Looked up from germline, CDR1 is SGHTA and CDR2 is FQGNSA. V was clipped by 2 bases and J by 5 bases; unmatched bases: 6. The CDR3 contains 16 residues. The CDR3 is CASSLYSAGGTGELFF. The CDR3 DNA reads as TGTGCCAGCAGCTTATATTCCGCGGGAGGGACCGGGGAGCTGTTTTTT. The entire variable domain, with the rest obtained from reference TRBV7-2 and TRBJ2-2, is as follows: GAGVSQSPSNKVTEKGKDVELRCDPISGHTALYWYRQSLGQGLEFLIYFQGNSAPDKSGLPSDRFSAERTGGSVSTLTIQRTQQEDSAVYLCASSLYSAGGTGELFFGEGSRLTVL.

The CDR3, as DNA: TGTGCCAGCAGAGCCTTTCCCAGGGAAGAGTGGAACACTGAAGCTTTCTTT. Protein: CASRAFPREEWNTEAFF. The chain combines TRBV27 with TRBJ1-1; possibly TRBD1 for D (5 bases). The CDR3 loop spans 17 amino acids. Trimming took off 6 bases at V and 1 base at J, with 21 bases between the two ends. Germline values: CDR1 MNHEY, CDR2 SMNVEV (reference sequence).

This clone was counted once. The chain recombines TRBV4-3 with TRBJ2-3; TRBD2 might be the D (6 bases). V shed 5 bases and J shed 0 bases, with 21 bases lying between them. Germline-derived CDR1 and CDR2 are LGHNA and YSLEER. The CDR3 consists of 18 residues. CDR3 sequence: CASSELLAIDSSTDTQYF. CDR3 DNA sequence: TGCGCCAGCAGCGAGTTGCTAGCGATTGATTCTAGCACAGATACGCAGTATTTT.

CDR3 in amino acids: CASRTGSYNSPLHF. CDR3 nucleotides: TGTGCCAGCAGGACAGGGTCCTATAATTCACCCCTCCACTTT. This chain joins TRBV6-1 and TRBJ1-6, with 7 bases fitting TRBD1. CDR1 and CDR2 (germline): MNHNS, SASEGT. The V gene end was trimmed by 6 bases and the J gene end by 1 base; junction bases not matched to a gene: 0. The CDR3 length is 14 residues.